This T cell receptor (beta chain) was sequenced in a study of human T cells and chemical hapten exposure. The time point was: patch test 1, 2 weeks after DPC sensitization. This sample's treatment: therapeutic diphenylcyclopropenone sensitization with weekly scalp DPC. MiXCR, applied by TCRdb to the RACE reads, yields one record per CDR3 protein. The sample has about 83,000 distinct CDR3 sequences; roughly 7.6% are singletons. V was cut by 5 bases and J by 0 bases, with 10 bases left in between. The germline gives CDR1 SNHLY, CDR2 FYNNEI. CDR3 length: 15 residues. This clonotype was recorded at least ten times.

The chain is built from TRBV2 and TRBJ2-2, with D unresolved. This material consisted of whole blood, taken in connection with sensitization to the hapten diphenylcyclopropenone (DPC). The clonotype comes from a woman in her twenties or thirties with alopecia areata. Some clones in this sample may be carry-over from other donors' samples. In nucleotides, the CDR3 is TGTGCCAGCAGTAGAACAGTAGCGAACACCGGGGAGCTGTTTTTT. It encodes CASSRTVANTGELFF.